The 24 T cell receptor beta chains listed next were all sequenced from one sample in a study of cytomegalovirus exposure and HLA in healthy donors. The PCR used 60 Vbeta and 13 Jbeta primers. The assay was immunoSEQ multiplex PCR, and TCRdb's table has in-frame clones only and misses some. The sample has about 77,000 clones; the top ten hold roughly 13%. The sample comprised PBMCs. The source is a man in his fifties or sixties in good health and CMV-seropositive.

Written as DNA, the CDR3 is TGTGCCAGCAGTGGGCGGTACTATGGCTACACCTTC. Protein: CASSGRYYGYTF. This rearrangement joins TRBV2 to TRBJ1-2; D remains unclear. The CDR3 has 12 residues. The germline CDR1 and CDR2 sequences are SNHLY and FYNNEI. Trimming cost V 4 bases and J 3 bases, with 6 bases left between them.

The gene calls are TRBV28 and TRBJ1-2; 7 positions match TRBD1. The V and J ends lost 4 bases and 7 bases, in that order; junction bases with no gene match: 6. CDR3 length: 13 amino acids. Germline values: CDR1 MDHEN, CDR2 SYDVKM. CDR3 DNA: TGTGCCAGCAGTTCGGGACAGCGTACTGGCTACACCTTC. Translation: CASSSGQRTGYTF.

CDR3: CASSLEGRTYEQYF. In DNA form, the CDR3 reads TGTGCCAGCAGTTTGGAGGGTCGGACCTACGAGCAGTACTTC. The gene calls are TRBV27 and TRBJ2-7; maybe TRBD2 (6 bases). The CDR3 covers 14 residues. V shed 3 bases and J shed 2 bases, with 11 bases lying between them. Looked up from germline, CDR1 is MNHEY and CDR2 is SMNVEV (reference sequence).

The chain combines TRBV5-6 with TRBJ1-2, with 11 bases lining up with TRBD1. Per germline, CDR1 SGHDT and CDR2 YYEEEE. V was pared by 3 bases and J by 5 bases, with 12 bases of the junction left unmatched. This CDR3 comprises 17 residues. Written as DNA, the CDR3 is TGTGCCAGCAGCTGGAGCTCCGGGACAGGGGGAGGTTATGGCTACACCTTC. Translating gives CASSWSSGTGGGYGYTF.

The chain combines TRBV5-1 with TRBJ2-7; 12 nucleotides line up with TRBD2. Looked up from germline, CDR1 is SGHRS and CDR2 is YFSETQ. This CDR3 is built from 16 residues. J was trimmed by 5 bases and V by 0 bases; bases with no gene match: 6. The CDR3 reads CASSLGLAGAGHEQYF. The CDR3 DNA sequence: TGCGCCAGCAGCTTGGGACTAGCGGGAGCAGGCCACGAGCAGTACTTC.

The V and J genes are TRBV7-2 and TRBJ1-2; TRBD1 agrees at 9 bases. This CDR3 comprises 12 residues. Germline V gene sequence: CDR1 SGHTA, CDR2 FQGNSA. The V gene end was trimmed by 5 bases and the J gene end by 6 bases; junction bases not matched to a gene: 1. The DNA for the CDR3 is TGTGCCAGCAGCCGGGACAGGGATGGCTACACCTTC. It is translated as CASSRDRDGYTF.

The chain carries TRBV28 and TRBJ1-5; TRBD1 is a possible D gene (5 bases). The CDR3 totals 16 residues. Germline V gives CDR1 MDHEN, CDR2 SYDVKM. V was pared by 5 bases and J by 4 bases, with 18 bases between. The CDR3 DNA follows: TGTGCCAGCAGTGCCCCGGACGGGACTTTTAATCAGCCCCAGCATTTT. Amino acids: CASSAPDGTFNQPQHF.

The chain combines TRBV7-7 with TRBJ2-1; 7 bases agree with TRBD1. This CDR3 is 16 amino acids long. Germline V gene lookup returns CDR1 SSHAT and CDR2 FNYEAQ (reference sequence). The J segment lost 14 bases and the V segment lost 4 bases, leaving 20 bases of the junction unmatched. The CDR3 nucleotides are TGTGCCAGCAGCTCCAAGCAAGGTAGGGACAGTCGAGATAAGTTCTTC. It encodes CASSSKQGRDSRDKFF.

The CDR3 coding sequence is TGTGCCACCAGCAGAGAGAGGGGGTACTACGAGCAGTACGTC. Protein: CATSRERGYYEQYV. The chain joins TRBV15 to TRBJ2-7; the D gene is possibly TRBD1 (6 bases). The CDR3 is 14 residues long. Looked up from germline, CDR1 is LNHNV and CDR2 is YYDKDF (reference sequence). V gave up 0 bases and J gave up 3 bases, with 9 bases separating them.

The chain uses TRBV5-6 and TRBJ2-7; D perhaps matches TRBD1 (5 bases). In germline, CDR1 is SGHDT, CDR2 YYEEEE. The CDR3 runs 10 residues. V lost 6 bases and J 6 bases, leaving 7 bases between the germline ends. CDR3 sequence: CASTTGEQYV. The CDR3 bases are TGTGCCAGCACTACAGGCGAGCAGTACGTC.

This chain uses TRBV9 with TRBJ2-7; tentatively, D is TRBD2 (5 bases). In germline, CDR1 is SGDLS, CDR2 YYNGEE. Trimming took off 4 bases at V and 2 bases at J, with 16 bases between the two ends. This CDR3 contains 15 residues. CDR3 sequence: CASSPSGLGAYEQYF. CDR3 nucleotides: TGTGCCAGCAGCCCTTCCGGGCTCGGGGCCTACGAGCAGTACTTC.

This chain links TRBV18 with TRBJ1-1; a weak D match, TRBD1 (6 bases). V lost 0 bases, J lost 0 bases, and 14 bases lay in between. There are 17 residues in the CDR3. The germline V gene has CDR1 KGHSH and CDR2 LQKENI. In DNA, the CDR3 is TGTGCCAGCTCACCACCCGGGAGGGGGGGCATGAACACTGAAGCTTTCTTT. Translation: CASSPPGRGGMNTEAFF.

The chain recombines TRBV6-1 with TRBJ2-1; D is perhaps TRBD2 (5 bases). The germline V gene encodes CDR1 MNHNS and CDR2 SASEGT. V lost 3 bases and J 6 bases, leaving 15 bases between the germline ends. This CDR3 is 15 amino acids long. The CDR3 here is CASSEDLMGSNEQFF. The CDR3 DNA reads TGTGCCAGCAGTGAGGACCTCATGGGGAGCAATGAGCAGTTCTTC.

This rearrangement joins TRBV7-8 to TRBJ2-5; 9 positions agree with TRBD1. The J segment lost 5 bases and the V segment lost 5 bases, leaving 12 bases of the junction unmatched. Per germline, CDR1 SGHVS and CDR2 FQNEAQ. The CDR3 runs to 16 residues. CDR3 loop: CASSPGQGSEYETQYF. The CDR3 region has the DNA TGTGCCAGCAGCCCGGGACAGGGTAGCGAGTATGAGACCCAGTACTTC.

The chain recombines TRBV18 with TRBJ1-4; unclear D gene. The germline V gene encodes CDR1 KGHSH and CDR2 LQKENI. This CDR3 is 16 amino acids long. V was shortened by 0 bases and J by 4 bases, with 12 bases between the two germline ends. CDR3 sequence: CASSPPGADRNEKLFF. Here the CDR3 DNA reads TGTGCCAGCTCACCACCGGGCGCCGACCGTAATGAAAAACTGTTTTTT.

The rearrangement links TRBV19 to TRBJ1-4, with 7 bases that match TRBD1. The CDR3 loop spans 14 amino acids. The V segment lost 5 bases and the J segment 8 bases; nucleotides outside the gene matches: 8. Germline CDR1 and CDR2: LNHDA and SQIVND (reference sequence). The chain's CDR3 is CASSSNRGWEKLFF. CDR3 in DNA: TGTGCCAGTAGTTCTAACAGGGGATGGGAAAAACTGTTTTTT.

The chain combines TRBV5-5 with TRBJ1-4, with unresolved D. Germline V gives CDR1 SGHKS, CDR2 YYEKEE (reference sequence). V shed 3 bases and J shed 0 bases, with 6 bases lying between them. The CDR3 is 14 amino acids. The CDR3 loop reads CASSSGSTNEKLFF. The CDR3 DNA follows: TGTGCCAGCAGCTCAGGATCAACTAATGAAAAACTGTTTTTT. Full variable domain (outside the CDR3, taken from reference TRBV5-5 and TRBJ1-4): DAGVTQSPTHLIKTRGQQVTLRCSPISGHKSVSWYQQVLGQGPQFIFQYYEKEERGRGNFPDRFSARQFPNYSSELNVNALLLGDSALYLCASSSGSTNEKLFFGSGTQLSVL.

This chain joins TRBV18 and TRBJ1-1; D is unclear. Germline CDR1 is KGHSH and CDR2 is LQKENI. V lost 4 bases, J lost 1 base, and 7 bases lay in between. CDR3 length equals 13 residues. CDR3 sequence (DNA): TGTGCCAGCTCACTGCGGGGGAACACTGAAGCTTTCTTT. Translated, it gives CASSLRGNTEAFF.

A remark on this clone: Other DNA sequences in this sample translate to the same CDR3. The chain has TRBV7-9 and TRBJ2-5, with D possibly matching TRBD1 (5 bases). Trimming left V 4 bases short and J 4 bases short, with 13 bases between. The CDR3 has 14 residues. CDR1 is SEHNR, CDR2 FQNEAQ, per germline (reference sequence). CDR3 coding DNA: TGTGCCAGCAGCTCCTCAGGCAGGGCAGAGACCCAGTACTTC. Translation: CASSSSGRAETQYF.

V and J are TRBV2 and TRBJ2-1, with D possibly TRBD1 on 5 matching bases. Germline CDR1 and CDR2: SNHLY and FYNNEI. V was trimmed by 2 bases and J by 3 bases, leaving 5 bases between them. The CDR3 loop spans 13 amino acids. Here the CDR3 DNA reads TGTGCCAGCAGTGAACAGGGCTACAATGAGCAGTTCTTC. This translates into CASSEQGYNEQFF.

V gene TRBV6-1 combines with J gene TRBJ1-1, with D possibly matching TRBD1 (6 bases). V lost 10 bases and J 1 base, leaving 16 bases between the germline ends. CDR3 size: 14 residues. The germline CDR1 and CDR2 sequences are MNHNS and SASEGT. CDR3: CANGGPDSNTEAFF. The DNA for the CDR3 is TGTGCCAACGGGGGGCCAGACTCGAACACTGAAGCTTTCTTT.

This chain links TRBV5-6 with TRBJ1-1, with 7 positions matching TRBD1. The V and J ends lost 4 bases and 0 bases, in that order; junction bases with no gene match: 9. The CDR3 is 16 residues long. Per germline, CDR1 SGHDT and CDR2 YYEEEE. The CDR3 sequence is CASSPGTDLMNTEAFF. CDR3 nucleotide sequence: TGTGCCAGCAGCCCCGGGACAGATCTAATGAACACTGAAGCTTTCTTT.

V and J are TRBV6-6 and TRBJ2-7; maybe TRBD2 (5 bases). V lost 0 bases and J 6 bases, leaving 15 bases between the germline ends. The V gene's germline CDR1 is MNHNY and CDR2 SVGAGI (reference sequence). The CDR3 has 15 residues. In DNA, the CDR3 is TGTGCCAGCAGTTACTCGGAGAGGGTAAGGTCCGAGCAGTACTTC. It yields the protein CASSYSERVRSEQYF.

This sequence joins TRBV28 and TRBJ2-6, with 15 bases aligning to TRBD2. Looked up from germline, CDR1 is MDHEN and CDR2 is SYDVKM. CDR3 length: 21 residues. V lost 5 bases, J lost 1 base, and 12 bases stayed unmatched. The CDR3: CASSPWGLAGGEGSGANVLTF. The CDR3 DNA reads TGTGCCAGCAGTCCTTGGGGACTAGCGGGAGGAGAGGGATCTGGGGCCAACGTCCTGACTTTC.